This TCR beta chain comes out of a study of CD8+CD57+ T cells in acquired aplastic anemia. Profiling that covered TCR beta VDJ and CDR3 relied on genomic DNA as its template. One entry per CDR3 protein, called by TCRdb with MiXCR from the reads. The sample lists under 200,000 distinct CDR3 sequences; over 40% were seen once. CDR3 length equals 17 residues. Germline CDR1 reads MNHEY; CDR2 reads SVGAGI. The J segment lost 11 bases and the V segment lost 4 bases, leaving 14 bases of the junction unmatched. Before being chosen for sequencing, patients had shown CD8+CD57+ cell expansion by flow cytometry. Sequencing was performed on sorted CD4+, CD8+, or CD8+CD57+ T cells (not recorded which) from PBMCs. This TCR derives from a human donor with aplastic anemia. V and J are TRBV6-5 and TRBJ2-3; 14 nucleotides match TRBD2. The CDR3 reads CASSFSPPGLAGVGQYF. CDR3 DNA: TGTGCCAGCAGTTTCTCACCTCCGGGACTAGCGGGGGTCGGGCAGTATTTT.